This T cell receptor (beta chain) came from a study of T cells in Graves' hyperthyroidism and ophthalmopathy. Study results and limitations: From stable hyperthyroidism, ophthalmopathy was set apart by a 13 V-J model.

Amplified TCR beta CDR3 regions came from RNA transcripts. A first-round RT-PCR of the TCR CDR3 used the HTBI primer set. TCRdb fed the multiplex PCR reads into MiXCR, producing one record per CDR3 protein. The table has around 600,000 distinct CDR3 sequences, about 45% seen once; the top ten hold roughly 7.2%. Trimming removed 2 bases from V and 3 bases from J, with 11 bases in between. Germline CDR1 is LNHDA and CDR2 is SQIVND (reference sequence). The CDR3 runs to 15 residues. With regard to this clonotype: What it recognizes is unknown.

The sequenced sample was peripheral blood or thyroid tissue (not recorded which). The clonotype comes from an adult man with Graves' disease, either hyperthyroidism or ophthalmopathy (not recorded which). The rearrangement uses TRBV19 and TRBJ1-5, with D unresolved. In nucleotides, the CDR3 is TGTGCCAGTAGTATATCCGGGGAAAACAATCAGCCCCAGCATTTT. It translates to CASSISGENNQPQHF.